These T cell receptor beta chains were read from a single sample in a study of PD-L1 blockade in urothelial cancer. Clones were sequenced by immunoSEQ multiplex PCR, and TCRdb holds only the in-frame ones, with some missing. Counted here are about 72,000 clones, approximately 81% occurring once; the ten biggest clones make up 4% to 6%. The sequencing here drew on PBMCs, taken around atezolizumab (anti-PD-L1) treatment. Every receptor here comes from a man aged 65-85 years with urothelial cancer. CDR3s include the opening cysteine and the closing phenylalanine or tryptophan.

TRBJ2-7 TRBV6-1 CASSIHRDDYEQYF
TRBJ1-1 TRBV7-8 CASSPGRGNTEAFF
TRBJ2-1 TRBV7-9 CASSLEGTSGRGRFHEQFF
TRBJ2-7 TRBV28 CASSDISRKTYEQYF
TRBJ2-5 TRBV5-4 CASSFLAGVSETQYF
TRBJ1-5 TRBV2 CASSVKGQGVLGNQPQHF
TRBJ1-1 TRBV12-5 CASGRGQVGAEAFF
TRBJ2-3 TRBV19 CASSRRSGIGTDTQYF
TRBJ2-7 TRBV7-2 CASSLVPDRVSYEQYF
TRBJ2-7 TRBV14 CASSANRPGEQYF
TRBJ2-7 TRBV5-4 CASSPDSKAYEQYF
TRBJ2-7 TRBV6-1 CASNSRGTSSYEQYF
TRBJ2-7 TRBV28 CASSLIAGSGEQYF
TRBJ2-6 TRBV6-1 CASSATKTVGNVLTF
TRBJ2-2 TRBV9 CASSVGQGAPGELFF
TRBJ2-3 TRBV9 CASSAHVGQTDTQYF
TRBJ2-7 TRBV5-5 CASSRGEYEQYF
TRBJ2-2 TRBV19 CASTHYRGNTNTGELFF
TRBJ2-7 TRBV5-1 CASSLSQAYEQYF
TRBJ2-1 TRBV15 CATSRESSGRAYNEQFF
TRBJ1-1 TRBV5-8 CASSLDRGSSRSTEAFF
TRBJ2-7 TRBV11-2 CASSPNRGISYEQYF
TRBJ2-1 TRBV19 CASSSLAGGLDEQFF
TRBJ2-2 TRBV25-1 CASSEIVTNTGGLFF
TRBJ2-1 TRBV6-1 CASSEGGGNEQFF
TRBJ2-2 TRBV10-3 CASRVTGNTGELFF
TRBJ1-1 TRBV19 CASRMDRVRSEAFF
TRBJ2-7 TRBV4-1 CASSQGVAGVGYEQYF
TRBJ2-7 TRBV19 CASSGTGSYEQYF
TRBJ1-6 TRBV7-2 CASSLRSSPLHF
TRBJ1-2 TRBV6-1 CASYPPPGTYGYTF
TRBJ1-2 TRBV5-1 CASSLSPSNYGYTF
TRBJ2-7 TRBV11-2 CASSVQGYEQYF
TRBJ1-4 TRBV21-1 CASRKVVAKVHNEKLFF
TRBJ2-7 TRBV10-2 CASSERHGAYEQYF
TRBJ1-2 TRBV7-9 CASSFLFEGDGYTF
TRBJ2-2 TRBV11-2 CASSPYRSNTGELFF
TRBJ2-7 TRBV18 CASSPRQGNEQYF
TRBJ2-1 TRBV10-2 CASSDHPRDEQFF
TRBJ2-1 TRBV30 CASLEVNEQFF
TRBJ2-7 TRBV5-1 CASSLALAGASYEQYF
TRBJ2-2 TRBV5-5 CASSLVELATGELFF
TRBJ2-6 TRBV5-3 CARSLELAGESANVLTF
TRBJ1-3 TRBV5-5 CASSWDSSGNTIYF
TRBJ2-5 TRBV11-2 CASSPGIEETQYF
TRBJ1-2 TRBV25-1 CASSSTVRYGYTF
TRBJ2-7 TRBV28 CASSPRDKKGEQYF